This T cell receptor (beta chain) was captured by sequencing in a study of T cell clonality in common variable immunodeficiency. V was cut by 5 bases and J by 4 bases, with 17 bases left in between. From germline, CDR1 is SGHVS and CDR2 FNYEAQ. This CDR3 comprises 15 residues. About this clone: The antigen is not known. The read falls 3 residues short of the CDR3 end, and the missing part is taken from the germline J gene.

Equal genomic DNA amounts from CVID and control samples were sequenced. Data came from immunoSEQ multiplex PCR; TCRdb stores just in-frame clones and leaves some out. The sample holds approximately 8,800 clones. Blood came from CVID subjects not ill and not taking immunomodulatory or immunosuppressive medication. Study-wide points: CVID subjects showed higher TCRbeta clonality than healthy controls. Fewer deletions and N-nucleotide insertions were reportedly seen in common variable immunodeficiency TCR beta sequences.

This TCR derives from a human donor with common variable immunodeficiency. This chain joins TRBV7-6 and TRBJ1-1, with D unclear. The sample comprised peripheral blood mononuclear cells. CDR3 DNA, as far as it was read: TGTGCCAGCAGCGGCGGGCTGGGCCGGGTCACTGAA. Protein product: CASSGGLGRVTE. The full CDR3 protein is CASSGGLGRVTEAFF.